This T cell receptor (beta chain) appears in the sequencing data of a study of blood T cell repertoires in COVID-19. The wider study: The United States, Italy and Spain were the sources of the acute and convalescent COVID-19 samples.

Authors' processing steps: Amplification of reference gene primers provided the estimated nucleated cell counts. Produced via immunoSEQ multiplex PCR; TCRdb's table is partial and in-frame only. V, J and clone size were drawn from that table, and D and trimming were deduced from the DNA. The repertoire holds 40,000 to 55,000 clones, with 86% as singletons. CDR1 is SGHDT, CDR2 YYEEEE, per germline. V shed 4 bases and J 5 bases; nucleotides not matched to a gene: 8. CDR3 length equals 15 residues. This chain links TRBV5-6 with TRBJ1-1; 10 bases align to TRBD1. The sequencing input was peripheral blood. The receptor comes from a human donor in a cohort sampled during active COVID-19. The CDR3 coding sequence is TGTGCCAGCAGCGGGCAGACAGGGGGCCGGACTGAAGCTTTCTTT. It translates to CASSGQTGGRTEAFF.